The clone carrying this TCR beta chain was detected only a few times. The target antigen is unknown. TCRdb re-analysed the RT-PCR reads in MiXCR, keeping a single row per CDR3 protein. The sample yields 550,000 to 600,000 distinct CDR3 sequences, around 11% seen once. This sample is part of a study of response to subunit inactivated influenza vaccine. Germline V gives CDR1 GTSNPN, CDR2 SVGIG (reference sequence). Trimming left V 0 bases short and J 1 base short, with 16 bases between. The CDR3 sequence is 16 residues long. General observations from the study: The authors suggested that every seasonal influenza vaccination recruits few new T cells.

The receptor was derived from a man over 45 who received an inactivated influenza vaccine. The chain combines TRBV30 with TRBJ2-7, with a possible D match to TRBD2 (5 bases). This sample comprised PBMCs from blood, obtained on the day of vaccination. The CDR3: CAWSVGSRTGSYEQYF. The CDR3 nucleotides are TGTGCCTGGAGTGTGGGGTCCCGGACTGGGTCCTACGAGCAGTACTTC.